This TCR beta chain is drawn from a study of control samples from healthy donors and cancer patients. The method was immunoSEQ multiplex PCR; TCRdb's version includes in-frame clones alone and lacks a portion of them. The sample carries 170,000 or so clones, around 90% recorded once. CDR1 and CDR2 (germline): LNHDA, SQIVND (reference sequence). The CDR3 is 17 residues long. V was cut by 1 base and J by 0 bases, with 13 bases left in between. The chain links TRBV19 to TRBJ1-5, with D possibly matching TRBD1 (5 bases). The sequence derives from a woman aged 40 to 50 in good health. The sample was blood. The CDR3 loop reads CASSIGFRARSNQPQHF. The CDR3 DNA sequence: TGTGCCAGTAGTATAGGTTTCAGGGCCCGTAGCAATCAGCCCCAGCATTTT. The variable domain in full, completed from reference TRBV19 and TRBJ1-5, reads DGGITQSPKYLFRKEGQNVTLSCEQNLNHDAMYWYRQDPGQGLRLIYYSQIVNDFQKGDIAEGYSVSREKKESFPLTVTSAQKNPTAFYLCASSIGFRARSNQPQHFGDGTRLSIL.